The 7 T cell receptor beta chains presented below share a single source sample, sequenced in a study of T cell responses to AZD1222 COVID-19 vaccine. Repertoires were generated with immunoSEQ multiplex PCR, while TCRdb's copy carries only in-frame clones and drops some. The sample holds fewer than 150,000 clones, around 90% seen once. Specimen: peripheral blood, collected 28 days after the second AZD1222 dose. These receptors came from an adult who received the AZD1222 COVID-19 vaccine.

The chain employs TRBV6-5 and TRBJ1-6, with 7 positions matching TRBD1. The CDR3 spans 15 residues. V trimming: 6 bases; J trimming: 7 bases; junction bases outside the gene matches: 9. Germline V lookup: CDR1 MNHEY, CDR2 SVGAGI. The CDR3: CASSKDRAVNSPLHF. As DNA, the CDR3 is TGTGCCAGCAGCAAAGACAGGGCCGTCAATTCACCCCTCCACTTT.

The chain links TRBV7-9 to TRBJ1-4; weak D call: TRBD1 (5 bases). The CDR3 consists of 13 residues. Germline CDR1 is SEHNR and CDR2 is FQNEAQ (reference sequence). Trimming took off 5 bases at V and 8 bases at J, with 12 bases between the two ends. The CDR3: CASSGAWGEKLFF. The CDR3, as DNA: TGTGCCAGCAGCGGGGCATGGGGAGAAAAACTGTTTTTT.

This rearrangement joins TRBV7-3 to TRBJ1-1; D is perhaps TRBD1 (5 bases). The germline V and J ends were trimmed by 4 bases and 1 base, with 10 bases remaining between them. The germline V gene has CDR1 SGHTA and CDR2 FQGTGA. The CDR3 is made up of 14 amino acids. The CDR3 reads CASSSDNSNTEAFF. DNA of the CDR3: TGTGCCAGCAGCTCGGACAACTCGAACACTGAAGCTTTCTTT.

This chain uses TRBV25-1 with TRBJ2-2, with 12 positions matching TRBD2. Germline CDR1 reads MGHDK; CDR2 reads SYGVNS. The junction had 9 bases not matched to a gene; V was cut back by 6 bases and J by 4 bases. This CDR3 has 17 amino acids. This chain's CDR3 is CASRPLAGGPRTGELFF. The CDR3 DNA sequence: TGTGCCAGCAGACCTCTAGCGGGAGGGCCTCGCACCGGGGAGCTGTTTTTT.

The CDR3 DNA follows: TGTGCCAGCAGCTTGGGGTTAGATACGCAGTATTTT. Protein sequence: CASSLGLDTQYF. This rearrangement joins TRBV5-6 to TRBJ2-3; no firm D call. The V and J ends lost 0 bases and 5 bases respectively, with 4 bases between them. The CDR3 loop spans 12 amino acids. Germline CDR1 reads SGHDT; CDR2 reads YYEEEE.

CDR3 residues: CASSEVGRESQPQHF. The CDR3 coding sequence is TGTGCCAGCAGTGAAGTGGGGCGGGAGAGTCAGCCCCAGCATTTT. V gene TRBV2 combines with J gene TRBJ1-5, with D possibly being TRBD1 (5 bases). Trimming took 1 base from V and 6 from J, leaving 13 bases between them. Germline V CDR1 and CDR2: SNHLY, FYNNEI. CDR3 length equals 15 residues.

V and J are TRBV5-4 and TRBJ2-7, with D tentatively TRBD1 or TRBD2 (6 bases each). This CDR3 region has 14 residues. Per germline, CDR1 SGHNT and CDR2 YYREEE (reference sequence). Trimming cost V 2 bases and J 0 bases, with 9 bases left between them. The CDR3 loop is CASSFGGGSYEQYF. Here the CDR3 DNA reads TGTGCCAGCAGCTTCGGGGGCGGCTCCTACGAGCAGTACTTC.